This TCR beta chain was captured by sequencing in a study of shared clonotypes between healthy human individuals. Study-wide results and limits: Only blood was sampled, and tissue TCR repertoires likely differ from blood ones. Sequencing depth was expected to influence donor clonotype sharing. Naive subsets, compared against memory subsets, generally had larger estimated richness values. The sharing of roughly 5% of naive CD4 clonotypes was seen across a handful of donors.

V lost 0 bases and J 1 base, leaving 5 bases between the germline ends. Per the germline V gene, CDR1 is SGHDT and CDR2 is YYEEEE. The CDR3 loop spans 13 amino acids. With regard to this clone: What it binds is not known. Other DNA sequences in this sample translate to the same CDR3.

Some clones are missing from TCRdb's copy, which holds only in-frame ones; the method was immunoSEQ multiplex PCR. Of some 630,000 clones in the sample, approximately 75% were seen once. The sequenced sample consisted of memory CD4+ T cells sorted from blood. As for subset: CD45RA-negative fraction. The receptor's source is a woman aged 25 to 39 in good health. V is TRBV5-6 and J is TRBJ2-7; D gene uncertain. CDR3 amino acids: CASSLDPSYEQYF. For the CDR3, the DNA is TGTGCCAGCAGCTTGGACCCTTCCTACGAGCAGTACTTC.